The clone carrying this TCR beta chain was found many times. The entry originates in a study of T-cell memory formation after mild COVID-19. The germline CDR1 and CDR2 sequences are LGHNA and YSLEER. V gave up 4 bases and J gave up 3 bases, with 9 bases separating them. The CDR3 has 14 amino acids. A 5'RACE reaction primed in the constant segment made cDNA libraries of TCR alpha and TCR beta, and these carried sample barcodes and UMIs. TCRdb independently ran MiXCR on the 5' RACE reads; one entry per CDR3 protein. The sample includes a few hundred thousand distinct CDR3 sequences, 8.5% to 9.5% seen only once; the top ten take around a fifth.

The V gene is TRBV4-3, the J gene TRBJ2-2, with D possibly being TRBD1 or TRBD2 (6 bases each). Sequencing was done on a sample of PBMCs or a T cell subset sorted from them (not recorded which). The receptor comes from a man younger than 35 who had mild COVID-19 (a few samples of this study predate the infection). Cell type and time point are not known. The CDR3 region is CASSRRGDTGELFF. DNA for the CDR3: TGCGCCAGCAGCCGTAGGGGGGACACCGGGGAGCTGTTTTTT.